This TCR beta chain was recovered during a study of naive and memory T cell subsets. General study results and limits: A few larger clonotypes appeared in naive repertoires, especially CD8, possibly memory cells re-expressing CD45RA. In CD4 and CD8 cells, diversity dropped from naive through EMRA.

To note about this clonotype: What it binds is not known.

The CDR3 is made up of 15 amino acids. Germline loops: CDR1 SGHDT, CDR2 YYEEEE. Trimming removed 0 bases at V and 1 base at J, with 10 bases between. Two oligonucleotides, mixed equimolar, formed the beta constant-region primer covering TRBC1 and TRBC2. Nested alpha and beta constant-region primers with the SP2 primer drove four PCR rounds on ligated cDNA. MiXCR was run by TCRdb on the UMI-ligation and nested PCR reads, yielding one entry per CDR3 protein. The sample contains roughly 140,000 distinct CDR3 sequences, 15% to 20% of which appear only once. This chain links TRBV5-6 with TRBJ2-5; no firm D call. The sample taken for sequencing was naive CD4+ T cells from blood. The TCR was taken from a human donor in good health. DNA of the CDR3: TGTGCCAGCAGCTTGGCCCACGGACGCCAAGAGACCCAGTACTTC. Translating it yields CASSLAHGRQETQYF. The complete variable domain, with remaining parts taken from reference TRBV5-6 and TRBJ2-5, reads DAGVTQSPTHLIKTRGQQVTLRCSPKSGHDTVSWYQQALGQGPQFIFQYYEEEERQRGNFPDRFSGHQFPNYSSELNVNALLLGDSALYLCASSLAHGRQETQYFGPGTRLLVL.